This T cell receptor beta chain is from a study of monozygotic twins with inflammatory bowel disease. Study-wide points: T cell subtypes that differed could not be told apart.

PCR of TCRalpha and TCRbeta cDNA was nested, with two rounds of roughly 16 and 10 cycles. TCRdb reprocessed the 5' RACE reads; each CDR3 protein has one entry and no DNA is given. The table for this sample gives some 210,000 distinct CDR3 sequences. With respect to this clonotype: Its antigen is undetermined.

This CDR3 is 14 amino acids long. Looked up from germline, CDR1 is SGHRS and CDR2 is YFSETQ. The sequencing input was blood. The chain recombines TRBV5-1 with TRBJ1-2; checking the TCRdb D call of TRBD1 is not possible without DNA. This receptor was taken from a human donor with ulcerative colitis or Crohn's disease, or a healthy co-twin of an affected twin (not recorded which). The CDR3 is CASSFTGRNYGYTF. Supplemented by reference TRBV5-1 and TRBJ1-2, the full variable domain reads KAGVTQTPRYLIKTRGQQVTLSCSPISGHRSVSWYQQTPGQGLQFLFEYFSETQRNKGNFPGRFSGRQFSNSRSEMNVSTLELGDSALYLCASSFTGRNYGYTFGSGTRLTVV.